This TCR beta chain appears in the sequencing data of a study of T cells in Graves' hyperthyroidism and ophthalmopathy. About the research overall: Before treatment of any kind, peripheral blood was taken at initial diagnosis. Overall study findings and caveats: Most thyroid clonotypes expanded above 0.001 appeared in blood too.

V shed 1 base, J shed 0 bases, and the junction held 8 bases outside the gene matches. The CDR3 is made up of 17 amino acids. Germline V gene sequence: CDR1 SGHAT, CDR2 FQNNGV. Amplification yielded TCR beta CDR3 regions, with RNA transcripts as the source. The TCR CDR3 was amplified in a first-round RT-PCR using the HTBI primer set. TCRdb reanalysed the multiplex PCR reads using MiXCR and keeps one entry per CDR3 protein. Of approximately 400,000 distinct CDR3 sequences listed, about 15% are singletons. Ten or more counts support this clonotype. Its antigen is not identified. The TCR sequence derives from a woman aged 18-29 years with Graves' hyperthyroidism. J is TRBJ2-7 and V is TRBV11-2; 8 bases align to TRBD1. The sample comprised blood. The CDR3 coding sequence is TGTGCCAGCAGCTTAGCATTCCGGGACAGGTTCTCCTACGAGCAGTACTTC. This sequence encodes CASSLAFRDRFSYEQYF. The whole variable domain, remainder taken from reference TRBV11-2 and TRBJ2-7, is EAGVAQSPRYKIIEKRQSVAFWCNPISGHATLYWYQQILGQGPKLLIQFQNNGVVDDSQLPKDRFSAERLKGVDSTLKIQPAKLEDSAVYLCASSLAFRDRFSYEQYFGPGTRLTVT.